This TCR beta chain was observed in a study of blood T cell repertoires in COVID-19. In its sample, this clone was seen once. Libraries were prepared by immunoSEQ multiplex PCR; TCRdb keeps only in-frame clonotypes and omits some of them. The sample consists of some 70,000 clones, 75% to 95% of them appearing once. In germline, CDR1 is MNHEY, CDR2 SVGAGI. The CDR3 sequence is 14 residues long. V was pared by 0 bases and J by 4 bases, with 2 bases of the junction left unmatched. Input material: peripheral blood. V and J are TRBV6-5 and TRBJ2-7, with 8 bases aligning to TRBD1. The TCR originated in a man aged 35-49 years with COVID-19, enrolled during active disease. The DNA for the CDR3 is TGTGCCAGCAGTTACTCGGACAGGGTGTACGAGCAGTACTTC. Translating it yields CASSYSDRVYEQYF.